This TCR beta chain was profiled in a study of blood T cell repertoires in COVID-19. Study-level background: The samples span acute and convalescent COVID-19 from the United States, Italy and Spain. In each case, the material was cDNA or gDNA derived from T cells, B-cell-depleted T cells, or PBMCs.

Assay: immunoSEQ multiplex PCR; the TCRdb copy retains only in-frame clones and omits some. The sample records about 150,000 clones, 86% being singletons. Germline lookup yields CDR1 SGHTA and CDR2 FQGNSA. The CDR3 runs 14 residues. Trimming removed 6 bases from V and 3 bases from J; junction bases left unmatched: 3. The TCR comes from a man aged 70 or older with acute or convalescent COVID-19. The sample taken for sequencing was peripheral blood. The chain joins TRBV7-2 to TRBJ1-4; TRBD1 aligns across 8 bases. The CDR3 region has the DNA TGTGCCAGCAGGCACAGGGGGGCTAATGAAAAACTGTTTTTT. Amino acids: CASRHRGANEKLFF.